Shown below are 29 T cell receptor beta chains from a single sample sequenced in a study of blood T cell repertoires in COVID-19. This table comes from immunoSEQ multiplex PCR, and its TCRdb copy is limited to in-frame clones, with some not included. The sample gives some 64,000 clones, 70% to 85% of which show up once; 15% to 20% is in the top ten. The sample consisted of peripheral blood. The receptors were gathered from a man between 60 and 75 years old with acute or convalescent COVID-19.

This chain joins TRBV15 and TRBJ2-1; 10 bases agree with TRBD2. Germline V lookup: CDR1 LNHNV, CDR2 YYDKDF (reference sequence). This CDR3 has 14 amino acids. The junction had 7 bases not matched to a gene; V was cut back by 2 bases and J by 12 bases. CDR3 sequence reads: CATSRLAGDWWQFF. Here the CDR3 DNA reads TGTGCCACCAGCAGACTAGCGGGAGATTGGTGGCAGTTCTTC. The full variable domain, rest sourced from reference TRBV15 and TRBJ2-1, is DAMVIQNPRYQVTQFGKPVTLSCSQTLNHNVMYWYQQKSSQAPKLLFHYYDKDFNNEADTPDNFQSRRPNTSFCFLDIRSPGLGDTAMYLCATSRLAGDWWQFFGPGTRLTVL.

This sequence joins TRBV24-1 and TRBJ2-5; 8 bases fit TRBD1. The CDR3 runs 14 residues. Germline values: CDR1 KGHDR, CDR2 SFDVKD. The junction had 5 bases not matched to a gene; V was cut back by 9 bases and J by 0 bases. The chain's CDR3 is CATGTGLYQETQYF. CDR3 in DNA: TGTGCCACCGGGACAGGCTTGTACCAAGAGACCCAGTACTTC.

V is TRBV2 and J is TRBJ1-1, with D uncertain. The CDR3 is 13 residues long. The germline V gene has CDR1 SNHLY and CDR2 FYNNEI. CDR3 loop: CASVRGKNTEAFF. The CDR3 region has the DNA TGTGCGAGTGTTCGGGGAAAGAACACTGAAGCTTTCTTT.

The CDR3 sequence: CASSPTGGANTGELFF. CDR3 DNA sequence: TGTGCCAGCAGTCCTACAGGGGGCGCGAACACCGGGGAGCTGTTTTTT. The chain recombines TRBV7-6 with TRBJ2-2; 9 nucleotides agree with TRBD1. Germline CDR1 is SGHVS and CDR2 is FNYEAQ. CDR3 size: 16 residues. V shed 6 bases and J 0 bases; nucleotides not matched to a gene: 5.

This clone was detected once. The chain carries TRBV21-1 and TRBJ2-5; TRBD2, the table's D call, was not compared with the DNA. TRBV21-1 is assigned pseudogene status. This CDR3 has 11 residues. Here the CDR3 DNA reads TGTGCCAGCCGGGTAAAGCAGACCCAGTACTTC. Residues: CASRVKQTQYF.

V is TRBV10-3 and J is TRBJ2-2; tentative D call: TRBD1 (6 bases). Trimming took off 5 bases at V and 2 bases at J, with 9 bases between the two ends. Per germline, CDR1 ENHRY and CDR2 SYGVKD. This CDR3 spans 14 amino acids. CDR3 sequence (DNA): TGTGCCATCAGTATGGACAGAAACACCGGGGAGCTGTTTTTT. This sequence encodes CAISMDRNTGELFF.

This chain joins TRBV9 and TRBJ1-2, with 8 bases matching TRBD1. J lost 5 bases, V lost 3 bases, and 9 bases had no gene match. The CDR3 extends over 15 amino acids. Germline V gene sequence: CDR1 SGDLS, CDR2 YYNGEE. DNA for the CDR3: TGTGCCAGCAGCGCTCCCCAGGGGGCGCGATATGGCTACACCTTC. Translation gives CASSAPQGARYGYTF.

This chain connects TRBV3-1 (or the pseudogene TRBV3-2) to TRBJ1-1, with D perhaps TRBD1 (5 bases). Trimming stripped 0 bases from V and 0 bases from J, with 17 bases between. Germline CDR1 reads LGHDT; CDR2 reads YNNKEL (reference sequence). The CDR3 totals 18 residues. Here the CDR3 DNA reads TGTGCCAGCAGCCAAGATGGGGTAAGGGGCATCATGAACACTGAAGCTTTCTTT. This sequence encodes CASSQDGVRGIMNTEAFF.

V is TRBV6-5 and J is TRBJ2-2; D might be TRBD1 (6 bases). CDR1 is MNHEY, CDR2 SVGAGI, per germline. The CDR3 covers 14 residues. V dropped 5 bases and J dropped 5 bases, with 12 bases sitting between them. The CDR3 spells CASSLAGETGELFF. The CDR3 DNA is TGTGCCAGCAGTCTAGCAGGGGAAACCGGGGAGCTGTTTTTT.

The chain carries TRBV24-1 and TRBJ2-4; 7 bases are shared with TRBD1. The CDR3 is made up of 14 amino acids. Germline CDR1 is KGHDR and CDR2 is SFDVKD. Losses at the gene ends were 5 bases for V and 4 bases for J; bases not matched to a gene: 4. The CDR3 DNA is TGTGCCACCAGTGCCTCGGACAGGAAAAACATTCAGTACTTC. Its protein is CATSASDRKNIQYF.

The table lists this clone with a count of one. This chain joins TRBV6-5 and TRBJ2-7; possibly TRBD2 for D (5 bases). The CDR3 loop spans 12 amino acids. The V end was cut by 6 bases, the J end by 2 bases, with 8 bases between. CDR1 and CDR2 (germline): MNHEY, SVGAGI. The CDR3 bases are TGTGCCAGCAGGGAGGTTGCCTACGAGCAGTACTTC. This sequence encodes CASREVAYEQYF.

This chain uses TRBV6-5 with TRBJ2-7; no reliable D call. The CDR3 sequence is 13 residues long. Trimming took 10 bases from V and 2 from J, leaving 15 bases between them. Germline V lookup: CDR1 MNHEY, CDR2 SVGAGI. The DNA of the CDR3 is TGTGCCACCCGACCTCTAGTAACCTACGAGCAGTACTTC. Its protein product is CATRPLVTYEQYF.

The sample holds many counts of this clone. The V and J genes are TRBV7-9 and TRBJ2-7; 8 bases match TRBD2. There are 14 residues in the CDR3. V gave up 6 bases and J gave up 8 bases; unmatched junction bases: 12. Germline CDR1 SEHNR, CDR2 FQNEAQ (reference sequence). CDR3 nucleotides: TGTGCCAGCAGGGGAGCGGGAGCGGGTTTTAAGCAGTACTTC. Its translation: CASRGAGAGFKQYF.

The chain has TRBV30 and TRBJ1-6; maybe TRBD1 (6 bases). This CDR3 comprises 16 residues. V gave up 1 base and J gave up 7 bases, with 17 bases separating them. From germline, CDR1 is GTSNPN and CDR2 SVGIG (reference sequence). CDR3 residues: CAWSGVGGARNSPLHF. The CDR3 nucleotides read TGTGCCTGGAGTGGAGTCGGGGGGGCGCGAAATTCACCCCTCCACTTT.

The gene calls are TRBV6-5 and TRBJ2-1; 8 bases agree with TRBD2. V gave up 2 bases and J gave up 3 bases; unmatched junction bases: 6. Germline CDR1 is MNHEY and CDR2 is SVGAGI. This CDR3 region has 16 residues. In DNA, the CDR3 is TGTGCCAGCAGTTACCGTACCGGGACTAGCTACAATGAGCAGTTCTTC. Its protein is CASSYRTGTSYNEQFF.

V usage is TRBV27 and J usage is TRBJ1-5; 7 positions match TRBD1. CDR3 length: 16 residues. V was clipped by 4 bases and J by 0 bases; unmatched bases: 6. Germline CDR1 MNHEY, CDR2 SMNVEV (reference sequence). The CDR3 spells CASSSRQGHSNQPQHF. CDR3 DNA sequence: TGTGCCAGCAGTTCCCGACAGGGACATAGCAATCAGCCCCAGCATTTT.

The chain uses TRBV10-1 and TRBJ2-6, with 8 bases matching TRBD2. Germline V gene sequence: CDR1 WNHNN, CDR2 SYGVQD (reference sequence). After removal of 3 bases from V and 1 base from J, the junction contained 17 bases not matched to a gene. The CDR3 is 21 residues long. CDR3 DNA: TGCGCCAGCAGTGAATGTAGGGATGCGGGAGGCTTCAAATCTGGGGCCAACGTCCTGACTTTC. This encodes CASSECRDAGGFKSGANVLTF.

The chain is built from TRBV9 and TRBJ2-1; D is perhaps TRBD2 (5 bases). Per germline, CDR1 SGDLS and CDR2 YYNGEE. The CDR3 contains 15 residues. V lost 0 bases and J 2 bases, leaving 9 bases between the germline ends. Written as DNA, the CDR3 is TGTGCCAGCAGCGTAGGGAGGTTTCCCTACAATGAGCAGTTCTTC. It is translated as CASSVGRFPYNEQFF.

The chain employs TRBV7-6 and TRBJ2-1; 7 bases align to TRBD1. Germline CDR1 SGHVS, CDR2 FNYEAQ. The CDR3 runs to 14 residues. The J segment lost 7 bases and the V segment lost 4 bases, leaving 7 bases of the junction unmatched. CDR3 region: CASSYRGPANEQFF. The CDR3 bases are TGTGCCAGCAGCTACAGGGGACCAGCGAATGAGCAGTTCTTC.

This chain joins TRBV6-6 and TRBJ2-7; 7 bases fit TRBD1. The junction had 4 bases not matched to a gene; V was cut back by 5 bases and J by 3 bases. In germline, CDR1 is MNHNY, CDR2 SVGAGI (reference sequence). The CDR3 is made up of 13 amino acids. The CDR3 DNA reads TGTGCCAGCAGTGCCGGGACAGTCTACGAGCAGTACTTC. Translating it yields CASSAGTVYEQYF.

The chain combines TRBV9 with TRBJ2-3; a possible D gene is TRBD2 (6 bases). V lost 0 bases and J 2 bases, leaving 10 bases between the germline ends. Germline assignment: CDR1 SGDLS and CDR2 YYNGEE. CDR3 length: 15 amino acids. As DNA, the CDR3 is TGTGCCAGCAGCGTAGGGGCGGGACCCACAGATACGCAGTATTTT. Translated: CASSVGAGPTDTQYF.

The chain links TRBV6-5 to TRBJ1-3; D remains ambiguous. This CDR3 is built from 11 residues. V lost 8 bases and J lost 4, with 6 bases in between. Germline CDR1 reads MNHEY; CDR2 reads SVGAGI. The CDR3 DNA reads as TGTGCCAGCGGGAGCGGAAACACCATATATTTT. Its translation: CASGSGNTIYF.

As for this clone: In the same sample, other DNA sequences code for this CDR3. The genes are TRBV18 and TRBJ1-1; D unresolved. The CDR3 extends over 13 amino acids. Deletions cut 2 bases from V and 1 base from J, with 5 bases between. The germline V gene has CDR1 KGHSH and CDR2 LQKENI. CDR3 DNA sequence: TGTGCCAGCTCACCAACTGGGAACACTGAAGCTTTCTTT. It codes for CASSPTGNTEAFF.

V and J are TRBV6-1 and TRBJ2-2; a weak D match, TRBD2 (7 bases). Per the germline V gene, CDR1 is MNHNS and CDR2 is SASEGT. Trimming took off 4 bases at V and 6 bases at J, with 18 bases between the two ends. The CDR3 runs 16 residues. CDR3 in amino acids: CASSGRTPRGPGELFF. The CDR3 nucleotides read TGTGCCAGCAGTGGGAGGACTCCGCGGGGGCCCGGGGAGCTGTTTTTT.

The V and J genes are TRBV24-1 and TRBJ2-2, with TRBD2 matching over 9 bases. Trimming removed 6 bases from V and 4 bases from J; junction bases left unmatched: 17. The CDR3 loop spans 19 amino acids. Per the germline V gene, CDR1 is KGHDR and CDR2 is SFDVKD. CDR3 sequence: CATSPFAPSGISTTGELFF. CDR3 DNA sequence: TGTGCCACCAGTCCATTTGCCCCTAGCGGGATCTCCACCACCGGGGAGCTGTTTTTT.

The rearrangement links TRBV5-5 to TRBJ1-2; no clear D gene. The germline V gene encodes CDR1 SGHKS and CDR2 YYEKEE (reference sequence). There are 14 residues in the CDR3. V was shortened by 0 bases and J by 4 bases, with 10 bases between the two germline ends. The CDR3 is CASSLAQVSYGYTF. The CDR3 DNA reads TGTGCCAGCAGCTTGGCGCAGGTATCCTATGGCTACACCTTC.

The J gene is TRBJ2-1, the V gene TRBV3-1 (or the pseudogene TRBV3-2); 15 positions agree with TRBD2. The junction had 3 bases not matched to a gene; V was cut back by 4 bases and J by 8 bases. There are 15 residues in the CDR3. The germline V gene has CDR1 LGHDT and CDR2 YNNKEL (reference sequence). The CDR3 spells CASSLGLAGGDEQFF. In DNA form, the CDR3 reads TGTGCCAGCAGCCTTGGACTAGCGGGAGGGGATGAGCAGTTCTTC.

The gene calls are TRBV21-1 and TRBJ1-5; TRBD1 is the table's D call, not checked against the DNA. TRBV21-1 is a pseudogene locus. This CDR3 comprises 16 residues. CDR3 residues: CASSKVKDRGNQPQHF. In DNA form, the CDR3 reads TGTGCCAGCAGCAAAGTCAAGGACAGGGGCAATCAGCCCCAGCATTTT.

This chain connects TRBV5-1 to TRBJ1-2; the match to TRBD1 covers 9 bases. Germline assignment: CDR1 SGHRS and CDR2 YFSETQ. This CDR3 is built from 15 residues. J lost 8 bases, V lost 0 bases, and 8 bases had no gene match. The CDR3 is CASSLDRDRVGGYTF. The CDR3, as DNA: TGCGCCAGCAGCTTGGACCGGGACAGGGTTGGCGGCTACACCTTC. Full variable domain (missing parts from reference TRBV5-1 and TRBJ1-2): KAGVTQTPRYLIKTRGQQVTLSCSPISGHRSVSWYQQTPGQGLQFLFEYFSETQRNKGNFPGRFSGRQFSNSRSEMNVSTLELGDSALYLCASSLDRDRVGGYTFGSGTRLTVV.